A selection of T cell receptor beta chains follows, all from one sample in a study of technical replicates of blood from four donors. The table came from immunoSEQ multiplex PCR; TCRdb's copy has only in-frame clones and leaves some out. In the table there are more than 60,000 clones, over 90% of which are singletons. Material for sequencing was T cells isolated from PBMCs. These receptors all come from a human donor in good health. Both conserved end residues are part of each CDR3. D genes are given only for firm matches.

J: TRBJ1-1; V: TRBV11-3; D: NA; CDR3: CASSPLGGDEAFF; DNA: TGTGCCAGCAGCCCCCTCGGGGGTGATGAAGCTTTCTTT
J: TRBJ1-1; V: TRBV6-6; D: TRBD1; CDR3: CASSWDRNTEAFF; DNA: TGTGCCAGCAGTTGGGACAGGAACACTGAAGCTTTCTTT
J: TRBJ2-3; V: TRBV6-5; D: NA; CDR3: CASSSRTDTQYF; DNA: TGTGCCAGCAGTTCTCGGACAGATACGCAGTATTTT
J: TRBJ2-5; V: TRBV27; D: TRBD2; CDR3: CASRNPPGGETQYF; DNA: TGTGCCAGCAGAAACCCGCCGGGGGGAGAGACCCAGTACTTC
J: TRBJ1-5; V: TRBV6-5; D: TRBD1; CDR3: CASSTGVQPQHF; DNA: TGTGCCAGCAGCACAGGGGTTCAGCCCCAGCATTTT
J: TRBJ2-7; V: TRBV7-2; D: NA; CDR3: CASSSGPTGRAYEQYF; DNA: TGTGCCAGCAGCTCTGGACCCACAGGGAGGGCCTACGAGCAGTACTTC
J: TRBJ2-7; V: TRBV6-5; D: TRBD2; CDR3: CASSSGTYEQYF; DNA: TGTGCCAGCAGTAGCGGGACTTACGAGCAGTACTTC
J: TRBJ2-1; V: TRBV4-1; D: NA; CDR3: CASSQVGRDRQFF; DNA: TGCGCCAGCAGCCAAGTAGGAAGAGACAGGCAGTTCTTC
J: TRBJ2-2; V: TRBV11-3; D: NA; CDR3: CASSPSAPRGDTGELFF; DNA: TGTGCCAGCAGCCCAAGTGCACCTCGAGGTGACACCGGGGAGCTGTTTTTT
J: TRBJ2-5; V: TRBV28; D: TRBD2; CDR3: CASSLGLAGIQETQYF; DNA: TGTGCCAGCAGCCTGGGACTAGCGGGAATCCAAGAGACCCAGTACTTC
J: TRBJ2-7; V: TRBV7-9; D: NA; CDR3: CASSLPSRSEQYF; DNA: TGTGCCAGCAGCTTACCAAGTCGCAGCGAGCAGTACTTC
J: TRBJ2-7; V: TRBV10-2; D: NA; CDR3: CASGDGVPYEQYF; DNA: TGCGCCAGCGGAGACGGGGTACCCTACGAGCAGTACTTC
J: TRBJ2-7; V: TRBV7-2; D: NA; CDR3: CASSRTGPRYEQYF; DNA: TGTGCCAGCAGCAGAACGGGTCCCCGATACGAGCAGTACTTC
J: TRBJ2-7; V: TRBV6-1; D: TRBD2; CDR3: CASSEGTSVLVVYEQYF; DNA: TGTGCCAGCAGTGAAGGGACTAGCGTTTTAGTTGTCTACGAGCAGTACTTC